These T cell receptor beta chains were read from a single sample in a study of blood T cell repertoires in COVID-19. Here immunoSEQ multiplex PCR was the method, and the copy in TCRdb shows in-frame clones only, minus some. The sample contains some 130,000 clones, almost 85% of which appear only once. The sample consisted of peripheral blood. Receptor source: a man aged 60-69 years with acute or convalescent COVID-19. Both conserved end residues are part of each CDR3. The D gene is left open where the match is weak. Clone sizes are given selectively: once, few, many, or a class where the clone is expanded.

CDR3nt,CDR3aa,v_gene,j_gene,abundance,d_gene
TGTGCCAGCAGCGTCCGGCGGCAGACGAACACCGGGGAGCTGTTTTTT,CASSVRRQTNTGELFF,TRBV9,TRBJ2-2,few,-
TGTGCCAGCCGACGGGAGAATTGGTTCGGGGAGCTGTTTTTT,CASRRENWFGELFF,TRBV27,TRBJ2-2,-,-
TGTGCCAGTAGGAGGTTAGGGACCGGGAGGGCCGGCAATGAGCAGTTCTTC,CASRRLGTGRAGNEQFF,TRBV19,TRBJ2-1,-,TRBD2
TGTGCCAGCAGTCAAACAGGGGCCGTTTCCTATGGCTACACCTTC,CASSQTGAVSYGYTF,TRBV28,TRBJ1-2,few,TRBD1
TGCAGTGCTAGTCCCAGGACAGGGTGGCACGAGACCCAGTACTTC,CSASPRTGWHETQYF,TRBV20-1,TRBJ2-5,-,TRBD1
TGCGCCAGCAGCTTGGTAGGGACTAGCGAGGGAGCAGATACGCAGTATTTT,CASSLVGTSEGADTQYF,TRBV5-1,TRBJ2-3,-,TRBD2
TGTGCCAGCGGAGGATCGGCTCGAAACTATGGCTACACCTTC,CASGGSARNYGYTF,TRBV6-5,TRBJ1-2,-,-
TGTGCCACCAGTGATTGGCCGGGACTAGATAGGATCCCAGATACGCAGTATTTT,CATSDWPGLDRIPDTQYF,TRBV24-1,TRBJ2-3,-,TRBD2
TGTGCCAGCAGCTCGACAGGGTTCTATGGCTACACCTTC,CASSSTGFYGYTF,TRBV7-8,TRBJ1-2,once,TRBD1
TGTGCCAGCAGCGCAAGCTCCGGGGAGGACGGATCCTACGAGCAGTACTTC,CASSASSGEDGSYEQYF,TRBV9,TRBJ2-7,-,-
TGCGCCAGCAGTGAGTCGCCGGGGAAAGAGACCCAGTACTTC,CASSESPGKETQYF,TRBV10-1,TRBJ2-5,-,-
TGTGCCATCAGTGCATCCGGGACAGCCTCCTACGAGCAGTACTTC,CAISASGTASYEQYF,TRBV10-3,TRBJ2-7,-,TRBD1
TGTGCCAGTAGTATTGGGGGGATTAGTAACGAGCAGTACTTC,CASSIGGISNEQYF,TRBV19,TRBJ2-7,-,-
TGTGCCAGCAGCCAGTTACGACTAGCGGGCGGGGAGCTGTTTTTT,CASSQLRLAGGELFF,TRBV14,TRBJ2-2,-,TRBD2
TGTGCCAGCAGCTTATTTATGGGAGGGCTTAGCACAGATACGCAGTATTTT,CASSLFMGGLSTDTQYF,TRBV11-2,TRBJ2-3,few,TRBD2
TGTGCCTGGACCCGAGGCTCCTACAATGAGCAGTTCTTC,CAWTRGSYNEQFF,TRBV30,TRBJ2-1,-,-
TGTGCCAGCAGTTACTCGTTGGGTGGAGCTAACTATGGCTACACCTTC,CASSYSLGGANYGYTF,TRBV6-6,TRBJ1-2,-,-
TGTGCCTGGAGCGGACACAGGGGGATCGGCACTGAAGCTTTCTTT,CAWSGHRGIGTEAFF,TRBV30,TRBJ1-1,-,TRBD1
TGTGCCAGTAGCTGGGACAGCGATCAGCCCCAGCATTTT,CASSWDSDQPQHF,TRBV19,TRBJ1-5,few,TRBD1
TGTGCCAGCAGCCTATTAGCGGGGGGAACCTCCTACAATGAGCAGTTCTTC,CASSLLAGGTSYNEQFF,TRBV11-3,TRBJ2-1,-,TRBD2
TGTGCCAGCAGCTTGGCGGGACAGGGTTTTTCCGGGGAGCTGTTTTTT,CASSLAGQGFSGELFF,TRBV5-6,TRBJ2-2,once,TRBD1
TGTGCCAGCAGTGAAGCAAGGCACCCGGGCACTGAAGCTTTCTTT,CASSEARHPGTEAFF,TRBV6-1,TRBJ1-1,-,-
TGTGCCAGCACTGGGGGGGTTGTCACTGAAGCTTTCTTT,CASTGGVVTEAFF,TRBV6-1,TRBJ1-1,-,-
TGTGCCATCAACCGCGGTGACGGGGACACCATATATTTT,CAINRGDGDTIYF,TRBV10-3,TRBJ1-3,-,-
TGTGCCACCAGTGAAGCCGGGACAATACAAGAGACCCAGTACTTC,CATSEAGTIQETQYF,TRBV24-1,TRBJ2-5,-,-
TGTGCCAGCAGAGAGGGGAGGGCCAGTGGACTATTCTATGGCTACACCTTC,CASREGRASGLFYGYTF,TRBV27,TRBJ1-2,-,-
TGTGCCAGCAGCCAAGCCCTACAGATAATGAACACTGAAGCTTTCTTT,CASSQALQIMNTEAFF,TRBV14,TRBJ1-1,-,-
TGTGCCAGCAGCTTCAGGGTTGGGGAAAAACTGTTTTTT,CASSFRVGEKLFF,TRBV7-8,TRBJ1-4,-,-
TGTGCCAGCAGCGTAGGGACAGGGGGCGACTACTACGAGCAGTACTTC,CASSVGTGGDYYEQYF,TRBV9,TRBJ2-7,-,TRBD1
TGTGCCAGCAGCCAAGACTTGCGGGAGATGGGTGGCTACACCTTC,CASSQDLREMGGYTF,TRBV4-2,TRBJ1-2,once,-
TGTGCCAGCAGCCCTCTCTCTCCGGGACAAATCTACGAGCAGTACTTC,CASSPLSPGQIYEQYF,TRBV5-6,TRBJ2-7,once,-
TGCGCCAGCAGCTTGGAGGGCCAGGGGACGGGGTATGGCTACACCTTC,CASSLEGQGTGYGYTF,TRBV5-1,TRBJ1-2,-,-
TGCAGCGTTGACCAGCGGAACTCCTACAATGAGCAGTTCTTC,CSVDQRNSYNEQFF,TRBV29-1,TRBJ2-1,-,-
TGTGCCACCAGCAGAGATAGGGGGTTTGGCACTGAAGCTTTCTTT,CATSRDRGFGTEAFF,TRBV15,TRBJ1-1,-,-
TGTGCCAGCAGCCGGAGTCCTACGGAGCAGTACTTC,CASSRSPTEQYF,TRBV6-5,TRBJ2-7,-,-
TGCGCCAGCAAGCTGGACAGTAGCACAGATACGCAGTATTTT,CASKLDSSTDTQYF,TRBV5-1,TRBJ2-3,-,-
TGTGCCAGCAGCTTAGCGGACAGGGTTTACGAGCAGTACTTC,CASSLADRVYEQYF,TRBV7-8,TRBJ2-7,-,TRBD1
TGCGCCAGCAGTAGCGGGGCCTACAATGAGCAGTTCTTC,CASSSGAYNEQFF,TRBV10-1,TRBJ2-1,-,TRBD2
TGCGCCAGCAGCAATTCACAGGGAACCAACTATGGCTACACCTTC,CASSNSQGTNYGYTF,TRBV5-1,TRBJ1-2,-,-
TGCGCCAGCAGCACCCAGACAGGGGGAATGACTGAAGCTTTCTTT,CASSTQTGGMTEAFF,TRBV5-1,TRBJ1-1,-,TRBD1
TGTGCCAGCAGCTTAGGCGGACAGGGAACCTACGAGCAGTACTTC,CASSLGGQGTYEQYF,TRBV7-9,TRBJ2-7,few,TRBD1
TGTGCCAGCTCACCACCTTTGGACAGGGCCTATGGGGATACGCAGTATTTT,CASSPPLDRAYGDTQYF,TRBV18,TRBJ2-3,-,TRBD1
TGTGCCAGCAGTCCCCGGGGACTGGCGACGAAAGAGACCCAGTACTTC,CASSPRGLATKETQYF,TRBV3-1/TRBV3-2,TRBJ2-5,-,-
TGTGCCAGCAGTTACTCGTCAGGGGGCTTGGGTGGCTACACCTTC,CASSYSSGGLGGYTF,TRBV6-6,TRBJ1-2,-,TRBD1
TGTGCCAGCAGCCGGACAGGGGGCGTTCGGAACACTGAAGCTTTCTTT,CASSRTGGVRNTEAFF,TRBV7-9,TRBJ1-1,-,TRBD1
TGCGCCAGCAGCTTGGAGCGGGGTATGGGTGAAGCTTTCTTT,CASSLERGMGEAFF,TRBV5-1,TRBJ1-1,-,-
TGCGCCAGCAGTGACAGACAGGGGGCAGGACAGCCCCAGCATTTT,CASSDRQGAGQPQHF,TRBV10-2,TRBJ1-5,-,TRBD1
TGTGCTAGTGGCGCCCCAGGGGGAACTAATGAAAAACTGTTTTTT,CASGAPGGTNEKLFF,TRBV12-5,TRBJ1-4,-,TRBD1
TGTGCCAGCAGCCAAGATTCGGGTGTTGGAACAGATACGCAGTATTTT,CASSQDSGVGTDTQYF,TRBV14,TRBJ2-3,-,-
TGCAGCGTTGTGTCGCGTCAGGGGTCCTACGAGCAGTACTTC,CSVVSRQGSYEQYF,TRBV29-1,TRBJ2-7,-,-
TGTGCCAGTAGTATGGACAGAAATCAGCCCCAGCATTTT,CASSMDRNQPQHF,TRBV19,TRBJ1-5,-,-
TGTGCCAGCCTGCGGGACGGCTCCTACGAGCAGTACTTC,CASLRDGSYEQYF,TRBV2,TRBJ2-7,-,-
TGTGCCAGCAGCTTACTCTACGAGCAGTACTTC,CASSLLYEQYF,TRBV7-2,TRBJ2-7,-,-
TGTGCCTGGAGACCTGCCGGGACAGGGGGCGCGCAGTACTTC,CAWRPAGTGGAQYF,TRBV30,TRBJ2-7,-,TRBD1
TGTGCCAGCAGTGAGCCGGGACAGGGTACTGAAGCTTTCTTT,CASSEPGQGTEAFF,TRBV25-1,TRBJ1-1,-,TRBD1